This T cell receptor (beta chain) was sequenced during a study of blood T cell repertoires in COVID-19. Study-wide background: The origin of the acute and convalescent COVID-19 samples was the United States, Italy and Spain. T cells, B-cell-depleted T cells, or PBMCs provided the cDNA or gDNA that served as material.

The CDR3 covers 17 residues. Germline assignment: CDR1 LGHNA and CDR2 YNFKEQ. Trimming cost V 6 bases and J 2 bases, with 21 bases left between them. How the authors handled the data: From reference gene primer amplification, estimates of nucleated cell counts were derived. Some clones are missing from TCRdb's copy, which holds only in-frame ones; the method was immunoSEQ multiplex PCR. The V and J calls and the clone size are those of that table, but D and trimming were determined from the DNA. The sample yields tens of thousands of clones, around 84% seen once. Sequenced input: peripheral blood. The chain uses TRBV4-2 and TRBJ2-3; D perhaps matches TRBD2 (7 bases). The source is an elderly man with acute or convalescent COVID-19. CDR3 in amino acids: CASRIGQGGGNTDTQYF. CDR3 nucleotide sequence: TGTGCCAGCAGGATTGGACAAGGGGGGGGCAACACAGATACGCAGTATTTT.